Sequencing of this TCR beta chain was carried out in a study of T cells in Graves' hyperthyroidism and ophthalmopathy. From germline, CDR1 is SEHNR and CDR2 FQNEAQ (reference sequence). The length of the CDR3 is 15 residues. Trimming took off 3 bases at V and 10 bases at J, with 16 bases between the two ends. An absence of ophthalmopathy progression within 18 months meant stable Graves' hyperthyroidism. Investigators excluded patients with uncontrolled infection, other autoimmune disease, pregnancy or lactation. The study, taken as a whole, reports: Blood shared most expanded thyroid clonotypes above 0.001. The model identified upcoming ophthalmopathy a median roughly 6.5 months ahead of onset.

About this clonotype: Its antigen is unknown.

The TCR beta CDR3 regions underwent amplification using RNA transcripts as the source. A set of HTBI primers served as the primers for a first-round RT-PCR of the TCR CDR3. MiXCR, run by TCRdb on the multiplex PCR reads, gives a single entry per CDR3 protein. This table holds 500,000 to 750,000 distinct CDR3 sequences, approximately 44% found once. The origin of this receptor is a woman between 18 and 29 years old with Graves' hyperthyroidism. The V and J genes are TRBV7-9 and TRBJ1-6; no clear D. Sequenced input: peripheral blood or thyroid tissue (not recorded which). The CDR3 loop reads CASSFLAGVGSPLHF. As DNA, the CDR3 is TGTGCCAGCAGCTTTCTAGCGGGAGTAGGGTCACCCCTCCACTTT.